This T cell receptor beta chain was retrieved from a study of T cell changes during pregnancy in multiple sclerosis. CDR3 size: 15 residues. Germline V lookup: CDR1 SGHRS, CDR2 YFSETQ. V lost 4 bases, J lost 5 bases, and 16 bases lay in between. Sequencing used immunoSEQ multiplex PCR; TCRdb keeps in-frame clones, though not all of them. This table holds about 79,000 clones, 90% to 95% found once. The chain carries TRBV5-1 and TRBJ2-1, with D maybe TRBD1 (6 bases). The material was peripheral blood, obtained in the second trimester of pregnancy. This receptor was obtained from a female donor in good health, enrolled as a control in a pregnancy study. The CDR3 here is CASSALLTGHNEQFF. CDR3 DNA: TGCGCCAGCAGCGCCTTACTAACAGGGCACAATGAGCAGTTCTTC.